This T cell receptor beta chain was identified during a study of T cell clonotyping in hematopoietic cell transplantation. Study results and limitations: After transplant, recipient diversity fell while pathologically expanded clonotypes grew through day 180. Few recipient clonotypes overlapped donors; over 95% were de novo at given depth.

Comments on this clone: Antigen unknown.

The J segment lost 1 base and the V segment lost 5 bases, leaving 13 bases of the junction unmatched. Germline values: CDR1 MGHRA, CDR2 YSYEKL. The CDR3 contains 20 residues. The assay was immunoSEQ multiplex PCR, and TCRdb's table has in-frame clones only and misses some. The data show more than 12,000 clones, over 75% seen once. The rearrangement uses TRBV4-1 and TRBJ2-1, with 14 bases aligning to TRBD2. The sample here was PBMCs, taken 100 days after allogeneic stem cell transplant. The receptor comes from a male patient in his forties or fifties who had an allogeneic stem cell transplant from an unrelated donor, so T cells may come from the graft donor. Some clones in this sample may be carry-over from other donors' samples. The CDR3 loop is CASSSRTSGRSFVSYNEQFF. The CDR3 region has the DNA TGCGCCAGCAGCTCTCGGACTAGCGGGAGGTCCTTCGTATCCTACAATGAGCAGTTCTTC.